One and the same sample provided the 20 T cell receptor beta chains below, sequenced in a study of read filtering for tumor transcriptome and immune sequencing. Molecular barcoded adaptors covering alpha/delta and beta/gamma chains were used on 400 ng RNA. TCRdb itself ran the reads through MiXCR, one entry per CDR3 protein. Of about 57,000 distinct CDR3 sequences listed, 20% to 25% were seen once; the top ten hold about 18%. The specimen was a population of CD138-negative cells sorted from bone marrow. The receptors derive from a donor over 35 with multiple myeloma.

About this clonotype: This may be a read error, as it is one base from a much larger clone. V usage is TRBV6-5 and J usage is TRBJ2-6, with D possibly matching TRBD1 (5 bases). The CDR3 is 14 amino acids. Germline CDR1 reads MNHEY; CDR2 reads SVGAGI. The CDR3 sequence is CASAHSSGANVLAF. The CDR3, as DNA: TGTGCCAGCGCCCACAGCTCTGGGGCCAACGTCCTGGCTTTC.

The table lists this clonotype with a count of one. This may be a read error: a much more frequent sequence differs by one nucleotide. The J gene is TRBJ2-1, the V gene TRBV28; tentatively, D is TRBD1 (5 bases). Trimming removed 8 bases at V and 3 bases at J, with 17 bases between. CDR1 is MDHEN, CDR2 SYDVKM, per germline. This CDR3 has 15 residues. The CDR3 coding sequence is TGTGCCAGCTGTAATTCAGGGTACCACTACAATGAGCAGTTCTTC. Encoded protein: CASCNSGYHYNEQFF.

This clonotype was found many times. This rearrangement joins TRBV12-3 or TRBV12-4 to TRBJ2-2; D is unresolved. The CDR3 length is 13 residues. Trimming shortened V by 5 bases and J by 2 bases, and 6 bases separated the two germline ends. Here the CDR3 DNA reads TGTGCCAGCAGTACCGGTAACACCGGGGAGCTGTTTTTT. Translated, it gives CASSTGNTGELFF.

This clonotype has ten or more counts. This chain joins TRBV13 and TRBJ2-1; D remains ambiguous. Trimming removed 3 bases at V and 10 bases at J, with 13 bases between. Germline CDR1 is PRHDT and CDR2 is FYEKMQ (reference sequence). The CDR3 has 13 residues. The CDR3 nucleotides are TGTGCCAGCAGCTTGGGATCCCCCAAAGAGCAGTTCTTC. It translates to CASSLGSPKEQFF.

In the case of this clonotype: A read error may be the cause here, since a much bigger clone is one base away. The V gene is TRBV6-1, the J gene TRBJ2-1, with D perhaps TRBD1 or TRBD2 (5 bases each). Germline V CDR1 and CDR2: MNHNS, SASEGT. V lost 7 bases and J lost 5, with 24 bases in between. The CDR3 extends over 17 amino acids. The DNA of the CDR3 is TGTGCCAGCAATTATTTCTCTCGGGACGGAATCAACAATGAGCAGTTCTTC. Translated, it gives CASNYFSRDGINNEQFF.

This clonotype was seen many times. The chain links TRBV3-1 to TRBJ2-3, with 9 bases aligning to TRBD2. V lost 1 base to trimming and J lost 1 base; unmatched junction nucleotides: 6. The CDR3 spans 17 residues. Per germline, CDR1 LGHDT and CDR2 YNNKEL (reference sequence). CDR3 DNA sequence: TGTGCCAGCAGCCAAGGTCTTAGCGGGGGTCGCACAGATACGCAGTATTTT. This gives the protein CASSQGLSGGRTDTQYF.

The sample holds many counts of this clonotype. The chain recombines TRBV28 with TRBJ1-1; possible D gene TRBD1, 5 bases. Per the germline V gene, CDR1 is MDHEN and CDR2 is SYDVKM. With 8 bases removed from V and 0 bases from J, the gap between germline ends came to 10 bases. This CDR3 has 13 amino acids. This CDR3 reads CASHGTLNTEAFF. The CDR3 DNA reads as TGTGCCAGCCATGGGACCTTGAACACTGAAGCTTTCTTT.

This chain connects TRBV6-5 to TRBJ2-7; tentatively, D is TRBD2 (6 bases). The CDR3 extends over 13 amino acids. V was cut by 8 bases and J by 2 bases, with 13 bases left in between. The germline V gene encodes CDR1 MNHEY and CDR2 SVGAGI. CDR3 DNA sequence: TGTGCCAGCGCTAGCGCTAGCACCTACGAGCAGTACTTC. Its translation: CASASASTYEQYF.

This clonotype was seen ten or more times. V is TRBV25-1 and J is TRBJ2-1, with D unresolved. V gave up 1 base and J gave up 0 bases, with 10 bases separating them. This CDR3 has 16 amino acids. Germline assignment: CDR1 MGHDK and CDR2 SYGVNS. Here the CDR3 reads CASSESPKHSYNEQFF. CDR3 nucleotide sequence: TGTGCCAGCAGTGAATCCCCTAAGCACTCCTACAATGAGCAGTTCTTC. Together with reference TRBV25-1 and TRBJ2-1, the CDR3 gives the full variable domain: EADIYQTPRYLVIGTGKKITLECSQTMGHDKMYWYQQDPGMELHLIHYSYGVNSTEKGDLSSESTVSRIRTEHFPLTLESARPSHTSQYLCASSESPKHSYNEQFFGPGTRLTVL.

This clonotype was seen many times. The chain joins TRBV20-1 to TRBJ2-2; 7 bases are a match to TRBD1. CDR3 length: 14 amino acids. J gave up 3 bases and V 5 bases, and 6 bases lay outside the gene matches. Germline V lookup: CDR1 DFQATT, CDR2 SNEGSKA (reference sequence). CDR3 DNA sequence: TGCAGTGCTGGAAGGGGGCCGGACACCGGGGAGCTGTTTTTT. Its protein product is CSAGRGPDTGELFF.

Many counts were recorded for this clonotype. The rearrangement uses TRBV20-1 and TRBJ1-1; D gene unclear. V lost 0 bases and J 1 base, leaving 18 bases between the germline ends. The CDR3 totals 17 residues. The V gene's germline CDR1 is DFQATT and CDR2 SNEGSKA (reference sequence). The CDR3 region is CSARDVGLTLGNTEAFF. For the CDR3, the DNA is TGCAGTGCTAGAGATGTCGGACTGACCCTCGGGAACACTGAAGCTTTCTTT.

The DNA for the CDR3 is TGCAGTGCTACCGGGTTTTCCGGGGGGACAGATACGCAGTATTTT. Protein sequence: CSATGFSGGTDTQYF. This rearrangement joins TRBV20-1 to TRBJ2-3; 7 positions agree with TRBD2. V lost 4 bases, J lost 3 bases, and 10 bases stayed unmatched. Germline loops: CDR1 DFQATT, CDR2 SNEGSKA (reference sequence). CDR3 length: 15 residues.

This clonotype was seen more than once but under ten times. This sequence joins TRBV12-5 and TRBJ1-2, with 10 bases lining up with TRBD1. J gave up 2 bases and V 10 bases, and 13 bases lay outside the gene matches. The CDR3 totals 16 residues. The germline V gene encodes CDR1 LGHNT and CDR2 FRNRAP. The CDR3 sequence is CAKPQGPTGGNYGYTF. The CDR3 DNA follows: TGTGCTAAGCCCCAAGGTCCGACAGGGGGCAACTATGGCTACACCTTC.

The V call is TRBV7-9, the J call TRBJ2-7; 10 positions match TRBD2. The CDR3 loop spans 16 amino acids. Germline loops: CDR1 SEHNR, CDR2 FQNEAQ (reference sequence). V trimming: 5 bases; J trimming: 7 bases; junction bases outside the gene matches: 14. This CDR3 reads CASSERAASGSREQYF. The CDR3 region has the DNA TGTGCCAGCAGCGAACGAGCGGCTAGCGGGAGCAGAGAGCAGTACTTC.

Worth noting for this clonotype: A read error may be the cause here, since a much bigger clone is one base away. The V gene is TRBV5-4, the J gene TRBJ2-7; 8 bases map to TRBD2. Germline CDR1 is SGHNT and CDR2 is YYREEE (reference sequence). The CDR3 covers 14 residues. Trimming removed 3 bases from V and 6 bases from J; junction bases left unmatched: 8. The CDR3 nucleotides read TGTGCCAGCAGCTCTGCGGGGGGTACGCGCGAGCAGTACTTC. Its protein product is CASSSAGGTREQYF.

This clonotype was counted ten times or more. J is TRBJ1-1 and V is TRBV4-1; D gene unclear. Trimming took off 4 bases at V and 2 bases at J, with 5 bases between the two ends. The CDR3 runs to 12 residues. Per the germline V gene, CDR1 is MGHRA and CDR2 is YSYEKL. Written as DNA, the CDR3 is TGCGCCAGCAGCCCATCAAACACTGAAGCTTTCTTT. Translating gives CASSPSNTEAFF.

The chain carries TRBV2 and TRBJ2-7; 7 bases map to TRBD1. CDR3 length equals 12 residues. V lost 6 bases to trimming and J lost 3 bases; unmatched junction nucleotides: 2. Germline V gene lookup returns CDR1 SNHLY and CDR2 FYNNEI. The CDR3 loop is CASSRTGYEQYF. DNA of the CDR3: TGTGCCAGCAGCCGGACAGGCTACGAGCAGTACTTC.

This clonotype was seen many times. The rearrangement joins TRBV20-1 to TRBJ2-7; 9 positions agree with TRBD1. This CDR3 contains 12 residues. From germline, CDR1 is DFQATT and CDR2 SNEGSKA (reference sequence). The V gene end was trimmed by 6 bases and the J gene end by 3 bases; junction bases not matched to a gene: 3. The CDR3 DNA follows: TGCAGTGCCCCGGACAGGGGCTACGAGCAGTACTTC. This encodes CSAPDRGYEQYF.

Comment on this clonotype: A much larger clone differs by one base, so this may be a read error. The chain carries TRBV24-1 and TRBJ2-3; a weak D match, TRBD2 (5 bases). The CDR3 loop spans 15 amino acids. Germline lookup yields CDR1 KGHDR and CDR2 SFDVKD. The CDR3 coding sequence is TGTGACACCAGTGGGAGTAGGGCCTTCGGAGATACGCAGTATTTT. Protein product: CDTSGSRAFGDTQYF.

The rearrangement joins TRBV7-9 to TRBJ2-5; D is perhaps TRBD2 (6 bases). CDR3 size: 13 residues. Trimming shortened V by 7 bases and J by 3 bases, and 12 bases separated the two germline ends. CDR1 and CDR2 from the germline V gene are SEHNR and FQNEAQ (reference sequence). The CDR3 bases are TGTGCCAGCAACCTGGGACTCAAAGAGACCCAGTACTTC. Its protein is CASNLGLKETQYF.